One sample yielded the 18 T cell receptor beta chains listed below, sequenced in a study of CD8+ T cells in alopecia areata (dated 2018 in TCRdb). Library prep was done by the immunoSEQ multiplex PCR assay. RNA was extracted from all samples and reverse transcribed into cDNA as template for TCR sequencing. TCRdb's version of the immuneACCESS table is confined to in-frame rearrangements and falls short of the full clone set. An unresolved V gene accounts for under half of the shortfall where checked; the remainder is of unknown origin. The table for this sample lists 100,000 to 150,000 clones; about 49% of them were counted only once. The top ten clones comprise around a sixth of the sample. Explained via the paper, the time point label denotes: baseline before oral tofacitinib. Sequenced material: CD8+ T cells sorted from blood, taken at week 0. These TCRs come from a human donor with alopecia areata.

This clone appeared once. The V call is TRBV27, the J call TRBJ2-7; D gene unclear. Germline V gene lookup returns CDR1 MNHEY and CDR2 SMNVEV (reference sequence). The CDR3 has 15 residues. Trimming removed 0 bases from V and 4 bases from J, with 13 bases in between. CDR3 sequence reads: CASSLSDPAVYEQYF. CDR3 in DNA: TGTGCCAGCAGTTTATCCGACCCGGCTGTTTACGAGCAGTACTTC.

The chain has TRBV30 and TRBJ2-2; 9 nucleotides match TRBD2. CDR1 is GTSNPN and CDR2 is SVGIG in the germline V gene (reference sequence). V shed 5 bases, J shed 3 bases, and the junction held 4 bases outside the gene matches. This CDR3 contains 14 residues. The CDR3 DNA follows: TGTGCCTGGTCCGAGCGGGGGGACACCGGGGAGCTGTTTTTT. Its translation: CAWSERGDTGELFF.

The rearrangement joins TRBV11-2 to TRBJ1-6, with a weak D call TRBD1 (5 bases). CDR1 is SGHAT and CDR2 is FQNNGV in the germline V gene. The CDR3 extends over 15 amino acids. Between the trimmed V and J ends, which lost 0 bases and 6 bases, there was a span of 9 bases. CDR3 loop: CASSLDPDSNSPLHF. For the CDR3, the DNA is TGTGCCAGCAGCTTAGATCCCGACAGTAATTCACCCCTCCACTTT.

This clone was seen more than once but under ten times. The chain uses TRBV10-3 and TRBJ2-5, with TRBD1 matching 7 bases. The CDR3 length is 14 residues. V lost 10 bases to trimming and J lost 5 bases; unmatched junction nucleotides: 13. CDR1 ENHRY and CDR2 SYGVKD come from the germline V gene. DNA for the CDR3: TGTGCCACGGCTCCCGACAGGGATTCCGAGACCCAGTACTTC. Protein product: CATAPDRDSETQYF.

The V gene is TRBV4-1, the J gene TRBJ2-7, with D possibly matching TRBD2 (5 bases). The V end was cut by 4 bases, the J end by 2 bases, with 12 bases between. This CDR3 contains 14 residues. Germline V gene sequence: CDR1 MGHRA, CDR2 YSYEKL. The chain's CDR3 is CASSPDGETYEQYF. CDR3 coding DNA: TGCGCCAGCAGCCCTGACGGGGAGACCTACGAGCAGTACTTC.

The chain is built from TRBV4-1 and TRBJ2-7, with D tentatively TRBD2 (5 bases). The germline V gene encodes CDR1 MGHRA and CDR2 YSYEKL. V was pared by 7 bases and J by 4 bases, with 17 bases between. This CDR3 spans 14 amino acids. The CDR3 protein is CASNTAVTAYEQYF. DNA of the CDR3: TGCGCCAGCAATACAGCGGTCACCGCTTACGAGCAGTACTTC.

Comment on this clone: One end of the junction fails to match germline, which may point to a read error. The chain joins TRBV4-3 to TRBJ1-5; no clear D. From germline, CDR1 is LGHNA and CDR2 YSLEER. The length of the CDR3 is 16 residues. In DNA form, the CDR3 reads TGCGCCAGCAGCCAAGTCAGAACAAATAGCAATCAACCCCAGCATTTT. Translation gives CASSQVRTNSNQPQHF.

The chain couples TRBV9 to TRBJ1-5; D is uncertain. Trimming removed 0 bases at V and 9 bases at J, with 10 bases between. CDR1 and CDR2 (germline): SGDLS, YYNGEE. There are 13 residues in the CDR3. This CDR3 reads CASSVATRGPQHF. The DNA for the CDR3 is TGTGCCAGCAGCGTAGCTACCCGGGGGCCCCAGCATTTT.

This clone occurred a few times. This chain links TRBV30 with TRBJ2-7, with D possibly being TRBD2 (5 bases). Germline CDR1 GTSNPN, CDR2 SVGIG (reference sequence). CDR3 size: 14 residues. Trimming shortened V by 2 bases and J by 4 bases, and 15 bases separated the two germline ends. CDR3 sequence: CAWSSVRVGYEQYF. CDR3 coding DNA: TGTGCCTGGAGTAGCGTGCGGGTCGGGTACGAGCAGTACTTC.

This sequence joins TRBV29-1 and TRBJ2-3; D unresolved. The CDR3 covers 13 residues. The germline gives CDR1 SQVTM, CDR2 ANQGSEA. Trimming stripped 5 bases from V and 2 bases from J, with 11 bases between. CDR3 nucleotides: TGCAGCGTTCCAGATTCCTACACAGATACGCAGTATTTT. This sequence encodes CSVPDSYTDTQYF.

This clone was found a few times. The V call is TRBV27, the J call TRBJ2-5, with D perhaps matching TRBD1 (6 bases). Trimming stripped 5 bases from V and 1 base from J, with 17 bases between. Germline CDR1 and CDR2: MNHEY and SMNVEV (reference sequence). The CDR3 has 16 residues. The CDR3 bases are TGTGCCAGCAGTCGTGGACAGAGTGGTGGCCAAGAGACCCAGTACTTC. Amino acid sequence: CASSRGQSGGQETQYF.

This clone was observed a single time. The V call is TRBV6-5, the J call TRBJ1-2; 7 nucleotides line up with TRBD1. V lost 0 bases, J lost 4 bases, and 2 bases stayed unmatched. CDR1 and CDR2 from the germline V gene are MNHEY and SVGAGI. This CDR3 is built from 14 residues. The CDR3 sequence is CASSYSTGFYGYTF. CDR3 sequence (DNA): TGTGCCAGCAGTTACTCGACAGGGTTCTATGGCTACACCTTC.

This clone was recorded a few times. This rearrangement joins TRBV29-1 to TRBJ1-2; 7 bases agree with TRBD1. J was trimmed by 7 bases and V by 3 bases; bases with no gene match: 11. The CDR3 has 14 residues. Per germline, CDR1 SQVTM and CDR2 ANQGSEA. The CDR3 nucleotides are TGCAGCGTTGAGCCGCAGGGGGATTTACGTGGCTACACCTTC. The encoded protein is CSVEPQGDLRGYTF.

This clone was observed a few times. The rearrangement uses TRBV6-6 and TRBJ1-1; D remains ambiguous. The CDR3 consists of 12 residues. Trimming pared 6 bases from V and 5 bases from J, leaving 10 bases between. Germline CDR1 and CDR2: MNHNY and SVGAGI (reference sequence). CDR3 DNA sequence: TGTGCCAGCAGCTTTGGAGGGACTGAAGCTTTCTTT. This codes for CASSFGGTEAFF.

DNA of the CDR3: TGTGCCTTTACAGGGGGGGACACTGAAGCTTTCTTT. This gives the protein CAFTGGDTEAFF. The V call is TRBV30, the J call TRBJ1-1; 8 nucleotides align to TRBD1. CDR1 and CDR2 from the germline V gene are GTSNPN and SVGIG (reference sequence). This CDR3 has 12 amino acids. V was clipped by 7 bases and J by 3 bases; unmatched bases: 4.

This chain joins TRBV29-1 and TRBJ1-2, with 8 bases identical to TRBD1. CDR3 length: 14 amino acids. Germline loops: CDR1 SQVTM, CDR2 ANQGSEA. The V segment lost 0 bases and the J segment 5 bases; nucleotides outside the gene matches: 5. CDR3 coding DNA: TGCAGCGTTGAAGATCGCCAGGGGGCGTATGGCTACACCTTC. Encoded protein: CSVEDRQGAYGYTF.

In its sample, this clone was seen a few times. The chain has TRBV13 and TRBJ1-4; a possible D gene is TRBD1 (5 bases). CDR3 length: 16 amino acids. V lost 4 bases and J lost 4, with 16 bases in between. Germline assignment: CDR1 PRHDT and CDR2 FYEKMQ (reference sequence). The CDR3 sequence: CASSYDSRRGNEKLFF. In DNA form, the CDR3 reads TGTGCCAGCAGCTATGACAGCCGGCGGGGTAATGAAAAACTGTTTTTT.

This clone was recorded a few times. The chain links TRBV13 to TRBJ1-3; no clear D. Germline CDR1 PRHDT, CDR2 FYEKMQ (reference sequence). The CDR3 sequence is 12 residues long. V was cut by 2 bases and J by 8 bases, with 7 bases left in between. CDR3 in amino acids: CASSLRDDTIYF. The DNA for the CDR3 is TGTGCCAGCAGCTTAAGGGATGACACCATATATTTT.